These 18 T cell receptor beta chains came from one sample sequenced in a study of T cell responses to AZD1222 COVID-19 vaccine. Profiling relied on immunoSEQ multiplex PCR, and the TCRdb table lists in-frame clones only, not all of them. The table has about 170,000 clones, about 89% seen once. Sample: peripheral blood, taken on day 0 of AZD1222 vaccination. Receptor source: an adult in good health.

The chain carries TRBV2 and TRBJ2-2, with TRBD1 identical over 9 bases. Germline assignment: CDR1 SNHLY and CDR2 FYNNEI. The CDR3 length is 15 residues. The V gene end was trimmed by 1 base and the J gene end by 5 bases; junction bases not matched to a gene: 2. CDR3 amino acids: CASSEDRGRTGELFF. DNA for the CDR3: TGTGCCAGCAGTGAAGACAGGGGGCGTACCGGGGAGCTGTTTTTT.

The genes are TRBV11-1 and TRBJ1-1, with D tentatively TRBD1 (5 bases). Trimming took 5 bases from V and 2 from J, leaving 9 bases between them. This CDR3 region has 13 residues. Germline V gives CDR1 SGHAT, CDR2 FQDESV (reference sequence). The CDR3 DNA follows: TGTGCCAGCAGCCGGACAAGTAACACTGAAGCTTTCTTT. Translating gives CASSRTSNTEAFF.

The rearrangement links TRBV13 to TRBJ2-3; D gene unclear. This CDR3 is 13 amino acids long. V was clipped by 2 bases and J by 6 bases, with 9 bases between them. Germline V lookup: CDR1 PRHDT, CDR2 FYEKMQ (reference sequence). Here the CDR3 reads CASSLNQWDTQYF. The CDR3 DNA reads as TGTGCCAGCAGCTTAAATCAGTGGGATACGCAGTATTTT.

This clone appeared a single time. The rearrangement uses TRBV7-3 and TRBJ2-1; D is uncertain. Per the germline V gene, CDR1 is SGHTA and CDR2 is FQGTGA. This CDR3 region has 13 residues. V lost 4 bases, J lost 3 bases, and 7 bases lay in between. CDR3 region: CASSSNGYNEQFF. In DNA form, the CDR3 reads TGTGCCAGCAGCTCGAACGGCTACAATGAGCAGTTCTTC.

The rearrangement uses TRBV19 and TRBJ2-7, with D possibly being TRBD1 or TRBD2 (5 bases each). Germline values: CDR1 LNHDA, CDR2 SQIVND (reference sequence). The CDR3 contains 14 residues. V lost 1 base and J lost 4, with 11 bases in between. The CDR3, as DNA: TGTGCCAGTAGTATAGGGGGGATTAATTACGAGCAGTACTTC. Encoded protein: CASSIGGINYEQYF.

The rearrangement links TRBV5-4 to TRBJ1-6; D is unresolved. The V end was cut by 0 bases, the J end by 8 bases, with 9 bases between. CDR1 and CDR2 (germline): SGHNT, YYREEE (reference sequence). The CDR3 runs to 14 residues. The CDR3 DNA sequence: TGTGCCAGCAGCTTGGCCACAGCAGATTCACCCCTCCACTTT. Translated, it gives CASSLATADSPLHF.

V usage is TRBV21-1 and J usage is TRBJ2-7; the D call TRBD1 from the table was never checked on the DNA. TRBV21-1 is listed as a pseudogene. The CDR3 loop spans 14 amino acids. The CDR3 spells CASSLRHPSYEQYV. DNA of the CDR3: TGTGCCAGCAGCCTTCGACACCCCTCCTACGAGCAGTACGTC.

The rearrangement links TRBV6-5 to TRBJ2-2, with TRBD2 matching 8 bases. Trimming at V came to 4 bases and at J to 6 bases, leaving 10 bases not matched to a gene. The CDR3 has 16 amino acids. Germline-derived CDR1 and CDR2 are MNHEY and SVGAGI. The CDR3 nucleotides are TGTGCCAGCAGTTCTGAAGGGACTAGATGGTCCGGGGAGCTGTTTTTT. Its translation: CASSSEGTRWSGELFF.

The DNA for the CDR3 is TGTGCCAGCAGTAAGGACACCCGTAGCAATCAGCCCCAGCATTTT. Protein sequence: CASSKDTRSNQPQHF. The V call is TRBV6-5, the J call TRBJ1-5, with a tentative D call TRBD1 (5 bases). The CDR3 runs to 15 residues. V was pared by 5 bases and J by 0 bases, with 11 bases between. The germline CDR1 and CDR2 sequences are MNHEY and SVGAGI.

The chain uses TRBV28 and TRBJ1-2; 9 bases line up with TRBD1. J gave up 6 bases and V 5 bases, and 7 bases lay outside the gene matches. Germline CDR1 is MDHEN and CDR2 is SYDVKM. The CDR3 contains 14 residues. CDR3 bases: TGTGCCAGCAGTCGTAACAGGGGGCAAAATGGCTACACCTTC. The encoded protein is CASSRNRGQNGYTF.

The genes are TRBV9 and TRBJ2-2; D remains unclear. Germline CDR1 reads SGDLS; CDR2 reads YYNGEE. The CDR3 totals 16 residues. V was trimmed by 4 bases and J by 6 bases, leaving 19 bases between them. The CDR3 here is CASSPHLASLAGELFF. CDR3 coding DNA: TGTGCCAGCAGCCCCCATTTAGCATCCCTGGCCGGGGAGCTGTTTTTT.

The V gene is TRBV28, the J gene TRBJ1-6; D ambiguous. V lost 4 bases to trimming and J lost 4 bases, with 8 bases between them. Germline CDR1 is MDHEN and CDR2 is SYDVKM. The CDR3 length is 14 residues. The CDR3 protein is CASSSGEYNSPLHF. The DNA for the CDR3 is TGTGCCAGCAGTTCCGGGGAGTATAATTCACCCCTCCACTTT.

This clone was recorded a few times. At the DNA level, this CDR3 is encoded by other sequences in the same sample as well. The chain links TRBV7-9 to TRBJ1-2; a weak D match, TRBD1 (6 bases). Looked up from germline, CDR1 is SEHNR and CDR2 is FQNEAQ (reference sequence). This CDR3 has 14 residues. The ends were cut back, 5 bases at V and 1 base at J, with 11 bases in the middle. The CDR3 bases are TGTGCCAGCAGCCTAGGGGGAAGTAACTATGGCTACACCTTC. Residues: CASSLGGSNYGYTF.

The chain combines TRBV5-1 with TRBJ1-4; a weak D match, TRBD1 (5 bases). CDR1 and CDR2 (germline): SGHRS, YFSETQ. V shed 2 bases and J shed 7 bases, with 15 bases lying between them. This CDR3 region has 15 residues. This chain's CDR3 is CASSLSGGGGEKLFF. Written as DNA, the CDR3 is TGCGCCAGCAGCTTAAGCGGGGGAGGAGGTGAAAAACTGTTTTTT.

The rearrangement joins TRBV5-1 to TRBJ2-1, with unresolved D. The CDR3 sequence is 11 residues long. The germline V gene encodes CDR1 SGHRS and CDR2 YFSETQ. V lost 4 bases to trimming and J lost 6 bases, with 5 bases between them. DNA for the CDR3: TGCGCCAGCAGCCAGACCAATGAGCAGTTCTTC. This codes for CASSQTNEQFF.

The rearrangement joins TRBV5-1 to TRBJ1-2; 11 nucleotides line up with TRBD1. J gave up 8 bases and V 4 bases, and 7 bases lay outside the gene matches. Germline V gene sequence: CDR1 SGHRS, CDR2 YFSETQ. There are 14 residues in the CDR3. CDR3 residues: CASSQGQGARGYTF. The CDR3 coding sequence is TGCGCCAGCAGCCAAGGACAGGGGGCAAGAGGCTACACCTTC.

This chain links TRBV7-9 with TRBJ2-3; D may be TRBD1 (6 bases). The CDR3 has 15 amino acids. Deletions cut 1 base from V and 3 bases from J, with 11 bases between. CDR1 is SEHNR and CDR2 is FQNEAQ in the germline V gene (reference sequence). The CDR3 nucleotides are TGTGCCAGCAGCTTAGGCGGCAGGGGAACAGATACGCAGTATTTT. Translating gives CASSLGGRGTDTQYF.

This chain joins TRBV6-5 and TRBJ2-7; 10 nucleotides agree with TRBD1. This CDR3 is built from 14 residues. The V gene end was trimmed by 7 bases and the J gene end by 5 bases; junction bases not matched to a gene: 8. Per germline, CDR1 MNHEY and CDR2 SVGAGI. The CDR3 nucleotides read TGTGCCAGCACTACCGGGACAGGGGTACACGAGCAGTACTTC. Amino acid sequence: CASTTGTGVHEQYF.